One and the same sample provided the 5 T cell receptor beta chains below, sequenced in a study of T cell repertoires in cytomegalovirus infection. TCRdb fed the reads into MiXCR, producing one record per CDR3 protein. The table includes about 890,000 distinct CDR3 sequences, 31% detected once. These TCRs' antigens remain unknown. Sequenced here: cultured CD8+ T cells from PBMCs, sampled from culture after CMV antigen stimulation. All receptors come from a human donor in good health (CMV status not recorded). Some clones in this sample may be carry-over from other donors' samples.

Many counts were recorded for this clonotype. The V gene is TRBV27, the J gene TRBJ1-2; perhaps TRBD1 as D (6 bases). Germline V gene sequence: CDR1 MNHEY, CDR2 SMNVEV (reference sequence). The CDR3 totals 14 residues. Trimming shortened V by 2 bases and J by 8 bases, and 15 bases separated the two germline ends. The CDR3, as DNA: TGTGCCAGCAGTTTAAGGGGGGCCTTGGGAGGCTACACCTTC. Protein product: CASSLRGALGGYTF.

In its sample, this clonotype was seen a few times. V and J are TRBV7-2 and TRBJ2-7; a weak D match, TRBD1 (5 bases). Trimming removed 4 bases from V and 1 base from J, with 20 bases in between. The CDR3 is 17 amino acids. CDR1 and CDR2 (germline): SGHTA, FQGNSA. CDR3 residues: CASSYHRRQNGSYEQYF. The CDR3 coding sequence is TGTGCCAGCAGCTACCACCGCCGACAGAACGGTTCCTACGAGCAGTACTTC.

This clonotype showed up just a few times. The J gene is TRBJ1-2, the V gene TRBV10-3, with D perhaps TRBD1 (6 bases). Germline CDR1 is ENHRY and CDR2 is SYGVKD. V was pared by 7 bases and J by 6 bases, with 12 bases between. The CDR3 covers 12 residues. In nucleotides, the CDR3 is TGTGCCATCATTACAGGGTCCGATGGCTACACCTTC. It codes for CAIITGSDGYTF.

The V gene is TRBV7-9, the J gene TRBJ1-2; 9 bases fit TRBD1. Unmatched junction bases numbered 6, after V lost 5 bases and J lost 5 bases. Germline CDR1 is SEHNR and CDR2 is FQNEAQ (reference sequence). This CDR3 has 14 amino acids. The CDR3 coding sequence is TGTGCCAGCAGCGGGACAGGGAGCGAGTATGGCTACACCTTC. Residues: CASSGTGSEYGYTF.

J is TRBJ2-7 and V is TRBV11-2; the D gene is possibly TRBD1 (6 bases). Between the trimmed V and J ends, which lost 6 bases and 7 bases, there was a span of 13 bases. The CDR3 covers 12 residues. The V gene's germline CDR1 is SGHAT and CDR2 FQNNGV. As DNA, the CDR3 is TGTGCCAGCAGATATGGGGGCGCGGAGCAGTACGTC. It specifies CASRYGGAEQYV.